A selection of T cell receptor beta chains follows, all from one sample in a study of OX40 agonist ivuxolimab in advanced cancers. Produced via immunoSEQ multiplex PCR; TCRdb's table is partial and in-frame only. The sample carries fewer than 30,000 clones, 65% to 90% recorded once. Sequencing was performed on CD4+ or CD8+ T cells sorted from blood, taken in a trial of the OX40 agonist ivuxolimab. The receptors here all came from an adult with an advanced solid tumor such as melanoma, head and neck, liver or kidney cancer. CDR3s include the opening cysteine and the closing phenylalanine or tryptophan. Each record gives: J gene, D gene, V gene, clone size, CDR3 protein, CDR3 DNA. A D gene is named only where the DNA matches it firmly. Rows give clone size only sometimes, using once, few, many, or a class for an expanded clone.

j_gene: TRBJ2-7; d_gene: -; v_gene: TRBV9; abundance: once; CDR3aa: CASSVDGRGYEQYF; CDR3nt: TGTGCCAGCAGCGTAGATGGTCGGGGTTACGAGCAGTACTTC
j_gene: TRBJ2-1; d_gene: -; v_gene: TRBV27; abundance: -; CDR3aa: CASSLYNEQFF; CDR3nt: TGTGCCAGCAGTTTATACAATGAGCAGTTCTTC
j_gene: TRBJ1-2; d_gene: -; v_gene: TRBV7-9; abundance: -; CDR3aa: CASSFGREDYGYTF; CDR3nt: TGTGCCAGCAGCTTCGGCAGGGAGGACTATGGCTACACCTTC
j_gene: TRBJ2-5; d_gene: -; v_gene: TRBV9; abundance: once; CDR3aa: CASSGEAVPETQYF; CDR3nt: TGTGCCAGCAGCGGAGAGGCGGTCCCTGAGACCCAGTACTTC
j_gene: TRBJ2-7; d_gene: TRBD1; v_gene: TRBV19; abundance: -; CDR3aa: CASTPTGGSYEQYF; CDR3nt: TGTGCCAGTACCCCGACAGGGGGTTCCTACGAGCAGTACTTC
j_gene: TRBJ2-5; d_gene: TRBD2; v_gene: TRBV9; abundance: -; CDR3aa: CASSPGGARQETQYF; CDR3nt: TGTGCCAGCAGCCCCGGGGGGGCGAGGCAAGAGACCCAGTACTTC
j_gene: TRBJ2-3; d_gene: TRBD1; v_gene: TRBV9; abundance: -; CDR3aa: CASSNSRQGRTDTQYF; CDR3nt: TGTGCCAGCAGCAACTCCCGACAGGGACGAACAGATACGCAGTATTTT
j_gene: TRBJ1-3; d_gene: TRBD1; v_gene: TRBV7-6; abundance: -; CDR3aa: CASSSGTGKSSGNTIYF; CDR3nt: TGTGCCAGCAGCTCTGGGACAGGGAAGAGCTCTGGAAACACCATATATTTT
j_gene: TRBJ2-3; d_gene: -; v_gene: TRBV18; abundance: -; CDR3aa: CASSPPRADTQYF; CDR3nt: TGTGCCAGCTCACCCCCTAGAGCCGATACGCAGTATTTT
j_gene: TRBJ1-5; d_gene: TRBD1; v_gene: TRBV4-3; abundance: -; CDR3aa: CASSPESTGFSNQPQHF; CDR3nt: TGCGCCAGCAGCCCAGAATCGACAGGGTTTAGCAATCAGCCCCAGCATTTT
j_gene: TRBJ2-7; d_gene: -; v_gene: TRBV19; abundance: -; CDR3aa: CASSSGVPYEQYF; CDR3nt: TGTGCCAGTAGCTCAGGGGTACCCTACGAGCAGTACTTC
j_gene: TRBJ2-7; d_gene: -; v_gene: TRBV4-3; abundance: -; CDR3aa: CASAVDGAAGYEQYF; CDR3nt: TGCGCCAGCGCGGTGGATGGGGCCGCGGGATACGAGCAGTACTTC
j_gene: TRBJ2-3; d_gene: -; v_gene: TRBV5-5; abundance: few; CDR3aa: CASSQVGVTDTQYF; CDR3nt: TGTGCCAGCAGCCAAGTTGGGGTAACAGATACGCAGTATTTT
j_gene: TRBJ1-1; d_gene: -; v_gene: TRBV19; abundance: -; CDR3aa: CASRGAEAFF; CDR3nt: TGTGCCAGTAGGGGAGCTGAAGCTTTCTTT
j_gene: TRBJ2-2; d_gene: -; v_gene: TRBV28; abundance: -; CDR3aa: CASSLETASNTGELFF; CDR3nt: TGTGCCAGCAGTTTAGAAACGGCTAGCAACACCGGGGAGCTGTTTTTT
j_gene: TRBJ1-1; d_gene: -; v_gene: TRBV7-9; abundance: -; CDR3aa: CASSLPRGPNTEAFF; CDR3nt: TGTGCCAGCAGCTTACCTCGGGGGCCGAACACTGAAGCTTTCTTT
j_gene: TRBJ1-3; d_gene: TRBD1; v_gene: TRBV11-2; abundance: -; CDR3aa: CASSARQQGKGNTIYF; CDR3nt: TGTGCCAGCAGCGCGCGCCAACAGGGGAAGGGAAACACCATATATTTT
j_gene: TRBJ2-4; d_gene: -; v_gene: TRBV9; abundance: -; CDR3aa: CASSATARLAKNIQYF; CDR3nt: TGTGCCAGCAGCGCCACGGCCCGACTTGCCAAAAACATTCAGTACTTC
j_gene: TRBJ1-4; d_gene: TRBD1; v_gene: TRBV5-1; abundance: -; CDR3aa: CASRIGDSGNEKLFF; CDR3nt: TGCGCCAGCAGGATCGGGGACAGCGGTAATGAAAAACTGTTTTTT
j_gene: TRBJ1-1; d_gene: -; v_gene: TRBV12-5; abundance: -; CDR3aa: CASGRPGVEAFF; CDR3nt: TGTGCTAGTGGTCGCCCCGGGGTCGAAGCTTTCTTT
j_gene: TRBJ2-1; d_gene: -; v_gene: TRBV10-3; abundance: -; CDR3aa: CAISEPGADEQFF; CDR3nt: TGTGCCATCAGTGAGCCAGGGGCAGATGAGCAGTTCTTC
j_gene: TRBJ2-7; d_gene: -; v_gene: TRBV11-2; abundance: -; CDR3aa: CASSLALRPYEQYF; CDR3nt: TGTGCCAGCAGCTTAGCTTTACGGCCCTACGAGCAGTACTTC
j_gene: TRBJ2-7; d_gene: -; v_gene: TRBV4-1; abundance: few; CDR3aa: CASSQEAGYEQYF; CDR3nt: TGCGCCAGCAGCCAAGAGGCGGGTTACGAGCAGTACTTC
j_gene: TRBJ1-4; d_gene: TRBD1; v_gene: TRBV7-8; abundance: once; CDR3aa: CASTRQGHEKLFF; CDR3nt: TGTGCCAGCACCCGACAGGGTCATGAAAAACTGTTTTTT
j_gene: TRBJ1-2; d_gene: TRBD1; v_gene: TRBV28; abundance: -; CDR3aa: CASSSGTGIYGYTF; CDR3nt: TGTGCCAGCAGCTCCGGGACAGGAATATATGGCTACACCTTC
j_gene: TRBJ1-3; d_gene: -; v_gene: TRBV5-4; abundance: once; CDR3aa: CASSLRGGNTIYF; CDR3nt: TGTGCCAGCAGCCTCCGCGGGGGAAACACCATATATTTT
j_gene: TRBJ2-7; d_gene: TRBD1; v_gene: TRBV29-1; abundance: -; CDR3aa: CSAAAPGQDSYEQYF; CDR3nt: TGCAGCGCCGCTGCCCCTGGACAGGACTCCTACGAGCAGTACTTC
j_gene: TRBJ1-4; d_gene: TRBD1; v_gene: TRBV4-3; abundance: -; CDR3aa: CASSQGTGTNEKLFF; CDR3nt: TGCGCCAGCAGCCAAGGGACAGGGACTAATGAAAAACTGTTTTTT
j_gene: TRBJ2-3; d_gene: -; v_gene: TRBV7-7; abundance: -; CDR3aa: CASSTGGTDTQYF; CDR3nt: TGTGCCAGCAGCACGGGGGGCACAGATACGCAGTATTTT
j_gene: TRBJ1-2; d_gene: -; v_gene: TRBV27; abundance: few; CDR3aa: CASSSMPFYGYTF; CDR3nt: TGTGCCAGCAGTTCAATGCCGTTCTATGGCTACACCTTC
j_gene: TRBJ2-7; d_gene: -; v_gene: TRBV30; abundance: -; CDR3aa: CAWSVDPGGTYEQYF; CDR3nt: TGTGCCTGGAGTGTCGACCCAGGGGGGACCTACGAGCAGTACTTC
j_gene: TRBJ2-7; d_gene: TRBD2; v_gene: TRBV2; abundance: -; CDR3aa: CATYPRLTSGGTDPYEQYF; CDR3nt: TGTGCTACATATCCCCGTCTGACTAGCGGGGGAACGGATCCCTACGAGCAGTACTTC
j_gene: TRBJ1-4; d_gene: -; v_gene: TRBV30; abundance: -; CDR3aa: CACTTSEKLFF; CDR3nt: TGTGCCTGTACCACCTCGGAAAAACTGTTTTTT
j_gene: TRBJ2-1; d_gene: TRBD2; v_gene: TRBV28; abundance: -; CDR3aa: CASRATSGDEQFF; CDR3nt: TGTGCCAGCAGGGCGACTAGCGGCGATGAGCAGTTCTTC
j_gene: TRBJ2-5; d_gene: -; v_gene: TRBV6-1; abundance: -; CDR3aa: CASSGGTRHRETQYF; CDR3nt: TGTGCCAGCAGTGGGGGGACACGCCATAGAGAGACCCAGTACTTC